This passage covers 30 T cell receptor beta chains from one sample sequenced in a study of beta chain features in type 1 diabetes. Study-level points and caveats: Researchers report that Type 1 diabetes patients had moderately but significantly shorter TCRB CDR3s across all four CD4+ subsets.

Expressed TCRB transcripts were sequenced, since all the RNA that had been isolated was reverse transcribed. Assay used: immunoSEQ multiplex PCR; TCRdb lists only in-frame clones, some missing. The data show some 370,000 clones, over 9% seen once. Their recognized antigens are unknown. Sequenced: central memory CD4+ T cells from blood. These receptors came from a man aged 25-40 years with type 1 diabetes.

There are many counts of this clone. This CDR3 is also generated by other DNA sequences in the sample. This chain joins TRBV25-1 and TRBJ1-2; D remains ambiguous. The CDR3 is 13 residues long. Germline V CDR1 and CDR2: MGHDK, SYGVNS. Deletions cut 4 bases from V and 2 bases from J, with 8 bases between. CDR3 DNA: TGTGCCAGCAGTGTGGACGGGAACTATGGCTACACCTTC. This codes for CASSVDGNYGYTF.

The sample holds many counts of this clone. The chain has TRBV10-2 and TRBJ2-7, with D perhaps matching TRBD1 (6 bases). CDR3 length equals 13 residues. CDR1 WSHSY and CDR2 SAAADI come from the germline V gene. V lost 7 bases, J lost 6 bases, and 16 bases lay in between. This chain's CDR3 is CASNRVQGSEQYF. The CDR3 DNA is TGCGCCAGCAATCGAGTACAGGGTAGCGAGCAGTACTTC.

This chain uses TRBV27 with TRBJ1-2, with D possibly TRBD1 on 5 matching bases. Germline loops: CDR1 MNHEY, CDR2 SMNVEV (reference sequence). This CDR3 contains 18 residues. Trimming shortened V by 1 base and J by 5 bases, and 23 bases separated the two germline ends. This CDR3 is CASSLLGDPKTGSYGYTF. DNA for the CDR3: TGTGCCAGCAGTTTATTAGGGGACCCAAAAACTGGATCTTATGGCTACACCTTC.

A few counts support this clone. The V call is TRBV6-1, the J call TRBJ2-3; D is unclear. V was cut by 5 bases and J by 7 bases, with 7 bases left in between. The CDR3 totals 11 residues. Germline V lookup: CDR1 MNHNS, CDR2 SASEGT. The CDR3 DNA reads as TGTGCCAGCAGTTATGCGAATACGCAGTATTTT. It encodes CASSYANTQYF.

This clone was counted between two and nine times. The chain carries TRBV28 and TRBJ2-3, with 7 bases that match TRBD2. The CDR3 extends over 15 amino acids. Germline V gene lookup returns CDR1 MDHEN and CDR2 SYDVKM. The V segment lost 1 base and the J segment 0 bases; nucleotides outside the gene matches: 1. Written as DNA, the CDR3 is TGTGCCAGCAGTTTATTAGCGGGCAGCACAGATACGCAGTATTTT. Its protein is CASSLLAGSTDTQYF.

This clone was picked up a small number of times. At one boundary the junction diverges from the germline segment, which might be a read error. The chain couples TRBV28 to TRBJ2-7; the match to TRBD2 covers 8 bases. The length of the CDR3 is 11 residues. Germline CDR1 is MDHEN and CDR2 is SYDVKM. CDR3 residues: CASTFSGMMVF. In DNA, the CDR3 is TGTGCCAGCACCTTTAGCGGGATGATGGTCTTC.

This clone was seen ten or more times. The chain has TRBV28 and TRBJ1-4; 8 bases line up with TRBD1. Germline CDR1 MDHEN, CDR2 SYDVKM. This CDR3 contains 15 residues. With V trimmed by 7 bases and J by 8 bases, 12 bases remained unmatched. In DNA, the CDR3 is TGTGCCAGCAAACTAGGTGGACAGGGTCGGGAAAAACTGTTTTTT. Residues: CASKLGGQGREKLFF.

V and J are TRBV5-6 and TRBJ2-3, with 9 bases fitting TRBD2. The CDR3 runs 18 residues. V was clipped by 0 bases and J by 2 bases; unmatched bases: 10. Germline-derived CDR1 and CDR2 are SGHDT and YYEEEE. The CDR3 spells CASSLEPLAGVPTDTQYF. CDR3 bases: TGTGCCAGCAGCTTGGAGCCACTAGCGGGTGTTCCCACAGATACGCAGTATTTT.

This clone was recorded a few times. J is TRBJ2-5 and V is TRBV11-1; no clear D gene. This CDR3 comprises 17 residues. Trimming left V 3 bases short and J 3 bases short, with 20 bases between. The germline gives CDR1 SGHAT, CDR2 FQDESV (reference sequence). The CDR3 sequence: CASSLRQGGSEKETQYF. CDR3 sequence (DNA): TGTGCCAGCAGCTTGAGGCAAGGCGGATCTGAAAAAGAGACCCAGTACTTC.

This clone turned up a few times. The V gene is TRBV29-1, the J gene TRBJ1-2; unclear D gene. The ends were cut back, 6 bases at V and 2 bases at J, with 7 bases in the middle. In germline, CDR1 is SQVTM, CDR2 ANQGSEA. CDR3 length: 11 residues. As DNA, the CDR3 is TGCAGCGTGGGCGAGAACTATGGCTACACCTTC. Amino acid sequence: CSVGENYGYTF.

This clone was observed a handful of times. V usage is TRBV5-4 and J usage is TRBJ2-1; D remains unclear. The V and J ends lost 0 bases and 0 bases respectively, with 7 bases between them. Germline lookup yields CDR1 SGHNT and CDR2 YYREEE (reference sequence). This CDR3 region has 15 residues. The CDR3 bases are TGTGCCAGCAGCTTGGTAGGTAACTCCTACAATGAGCAGTTCTTC. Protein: CASSLVGNSYNEQFF.

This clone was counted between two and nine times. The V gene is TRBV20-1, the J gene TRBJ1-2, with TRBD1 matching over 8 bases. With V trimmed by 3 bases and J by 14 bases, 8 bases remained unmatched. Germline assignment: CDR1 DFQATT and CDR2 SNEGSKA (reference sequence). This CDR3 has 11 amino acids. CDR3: CSASNTGGRTF. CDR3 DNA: TGCAGTGCTAGTAATACAGGGGGTCGTACCTTC.

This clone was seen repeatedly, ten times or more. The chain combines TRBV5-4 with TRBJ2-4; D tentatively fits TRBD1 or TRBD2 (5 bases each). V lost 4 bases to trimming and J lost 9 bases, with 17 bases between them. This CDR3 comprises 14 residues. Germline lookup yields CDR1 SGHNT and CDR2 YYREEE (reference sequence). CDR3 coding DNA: TGTGCCAGCAGCCTGGGCGGCAGGGAGCGCATTCAGTACTTC. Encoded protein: CASSLGGRERIQYF.

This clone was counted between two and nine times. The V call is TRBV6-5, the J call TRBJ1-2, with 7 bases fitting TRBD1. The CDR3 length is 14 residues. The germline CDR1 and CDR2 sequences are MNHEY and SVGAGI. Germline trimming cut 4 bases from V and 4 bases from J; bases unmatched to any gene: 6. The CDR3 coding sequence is TGTGCCAGCAGTTCGGGACAGCGGGTCTATGGCTACACCTTC. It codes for CASSSGQRVYGYTF.

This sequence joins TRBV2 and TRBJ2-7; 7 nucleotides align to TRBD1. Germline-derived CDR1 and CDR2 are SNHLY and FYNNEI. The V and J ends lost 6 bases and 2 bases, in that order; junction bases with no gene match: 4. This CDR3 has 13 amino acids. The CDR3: CASRGDSPYEQYF. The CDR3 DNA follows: TGTGCCAGCAGGGGGGACAGTCCCTACGAGCAGTACTTC.

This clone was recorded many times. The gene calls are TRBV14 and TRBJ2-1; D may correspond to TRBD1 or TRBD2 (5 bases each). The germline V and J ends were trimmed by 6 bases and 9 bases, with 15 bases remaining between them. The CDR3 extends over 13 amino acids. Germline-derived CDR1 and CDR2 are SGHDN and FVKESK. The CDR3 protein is CASSPGTYGEQFF. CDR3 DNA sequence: TGTGCCAGCAGTCCCGGGACGTATGGTGAGCAGTTCTTC.

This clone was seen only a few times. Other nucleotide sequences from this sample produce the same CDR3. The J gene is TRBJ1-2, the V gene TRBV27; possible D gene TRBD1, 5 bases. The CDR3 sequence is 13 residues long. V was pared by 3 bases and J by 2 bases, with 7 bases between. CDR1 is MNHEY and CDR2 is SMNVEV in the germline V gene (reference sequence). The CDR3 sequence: CASSFSGNYGYTF. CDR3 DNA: TGTGCCAGCAGTTTTTCAGGGAACTATGGCTACACCTTC.

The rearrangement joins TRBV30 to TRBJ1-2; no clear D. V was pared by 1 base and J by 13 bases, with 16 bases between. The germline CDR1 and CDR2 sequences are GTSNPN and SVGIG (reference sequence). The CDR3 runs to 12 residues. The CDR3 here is CAWSDPQRYSTF. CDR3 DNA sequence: TGTGCCTGGAGTGACCCCCAGAGGTATAGCACCTTC.

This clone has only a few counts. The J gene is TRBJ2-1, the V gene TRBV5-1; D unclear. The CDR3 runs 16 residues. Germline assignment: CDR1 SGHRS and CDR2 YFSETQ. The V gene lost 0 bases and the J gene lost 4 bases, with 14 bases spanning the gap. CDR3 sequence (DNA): TGCGCCAGCAGCTTGGCACGTCAGAATCTTTACAATGAGCAGTTCTTC. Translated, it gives CASSLARQNLYNEQFF. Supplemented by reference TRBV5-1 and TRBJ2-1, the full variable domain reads KAGVTQTPRYLIKTRGQQVTLSCSPISGHRSVSWYQQTPGQGLQFLFEYFSETQRNKGNFPGRFSGRQFSNSRSEMNVSTLELGDSALYLCASSLARQNLYNEQFFGPGTRLTVL.

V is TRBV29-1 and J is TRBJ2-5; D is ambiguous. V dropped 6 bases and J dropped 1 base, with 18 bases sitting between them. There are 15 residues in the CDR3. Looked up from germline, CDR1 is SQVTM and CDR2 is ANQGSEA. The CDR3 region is CSVALSRWSQETQYF. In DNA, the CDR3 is TGCAGCGTAGCCCTCAGCCGCTGGAGCCAAGAGACCCAGTACTTC. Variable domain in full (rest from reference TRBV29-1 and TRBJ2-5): SAVISQKPSRDICQRGTSLTIQCQVDSQVTMMFWYRQQPGQSLTLIATANQGSEATYESGFVIDKFPISRPNLTFSTLTVSNMSPEDSSIYLCSVALSRWSQETQYFGPGTRLLVL.

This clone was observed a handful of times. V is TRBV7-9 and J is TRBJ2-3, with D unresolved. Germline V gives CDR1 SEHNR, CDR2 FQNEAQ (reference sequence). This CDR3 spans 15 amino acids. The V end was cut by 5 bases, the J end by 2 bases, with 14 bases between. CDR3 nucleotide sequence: TGTGCCAGCAGCCCCGCCCTCGGGTTCACAGATACGCAGTATTTT. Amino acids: CASSPALGFTDTQYF. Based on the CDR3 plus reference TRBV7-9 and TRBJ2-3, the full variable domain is DTGVSQNPRHKITKRGQNVTFRCDPISEHNRLYWYRQTLGQGPEFLTYFQNEAQLEKSRLLSDRFSAERPKGSFSTLEIQRTEQGDSAMYLCASSPALGFTDTQYFGPGTRLTVL.

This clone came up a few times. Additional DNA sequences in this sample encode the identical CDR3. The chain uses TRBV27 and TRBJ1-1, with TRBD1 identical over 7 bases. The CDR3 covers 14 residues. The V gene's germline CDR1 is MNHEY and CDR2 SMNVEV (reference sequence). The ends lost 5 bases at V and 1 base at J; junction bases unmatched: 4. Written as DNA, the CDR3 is TGTGCCAGCAGTCCGTGGACAGGGAACACTGAAGCTTTCTTT. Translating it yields CASSPWTGNTEAFF.

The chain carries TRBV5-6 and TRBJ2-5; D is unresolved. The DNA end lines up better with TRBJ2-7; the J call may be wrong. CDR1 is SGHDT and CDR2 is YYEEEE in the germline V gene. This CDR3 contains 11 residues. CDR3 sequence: CASSYGSEQYF. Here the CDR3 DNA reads TGTGCCAGCAGCTACGGGTCCGAGCAGTACTTC.

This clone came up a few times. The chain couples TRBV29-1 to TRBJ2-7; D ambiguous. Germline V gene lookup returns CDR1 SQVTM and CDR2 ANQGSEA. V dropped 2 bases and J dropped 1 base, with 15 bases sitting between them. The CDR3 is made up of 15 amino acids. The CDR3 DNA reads TGCAGCGTTGAATTCATGATGGGGAATTCCTACGAGCAGTACTTC. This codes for CSVEFMMGNSYEQYF.

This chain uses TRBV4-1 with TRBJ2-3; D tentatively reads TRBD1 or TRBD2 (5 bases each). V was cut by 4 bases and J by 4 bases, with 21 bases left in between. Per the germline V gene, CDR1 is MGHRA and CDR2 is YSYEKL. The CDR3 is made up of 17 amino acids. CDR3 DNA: TGCGCCAGCAGCCCCCGATACCGGGACCTGAGTCCAGATACGCAGTATTTT. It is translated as CASSPRYRDLSPDTQYF.

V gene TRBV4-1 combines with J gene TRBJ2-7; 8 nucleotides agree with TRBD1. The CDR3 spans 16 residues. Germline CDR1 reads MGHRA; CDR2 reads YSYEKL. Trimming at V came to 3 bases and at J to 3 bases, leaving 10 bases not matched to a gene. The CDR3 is CASSQGTGGVNYEQYF. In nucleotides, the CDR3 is TGCGCCAGCAGCCAGGGCACAGGGGGTGTAAACTACGAGCAGTACTTC.

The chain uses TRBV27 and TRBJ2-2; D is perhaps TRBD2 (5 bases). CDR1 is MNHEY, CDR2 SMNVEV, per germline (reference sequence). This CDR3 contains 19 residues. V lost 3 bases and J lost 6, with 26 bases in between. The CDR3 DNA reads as TGTGCCAGCAGTTTCGGAAGGCGGAGGTTTTTTGGACTCCCCGGGGAGCTGTTTTTT. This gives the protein CASSFGRRRFFGLPGELFF.

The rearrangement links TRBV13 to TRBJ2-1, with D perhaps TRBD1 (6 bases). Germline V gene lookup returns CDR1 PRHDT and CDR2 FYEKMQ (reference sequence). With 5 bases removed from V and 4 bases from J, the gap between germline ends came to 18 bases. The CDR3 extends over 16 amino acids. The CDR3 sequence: CASSPRGVRLYNEQFF. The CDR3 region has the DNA TGTGCCAGCAGCCCCAGGGGAGTACGGCTATACAATGAGCAGTTCTTC. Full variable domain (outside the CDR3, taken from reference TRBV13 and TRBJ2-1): AAGVIQSPRHLIKEKRETATLKCYPIPRHDTVYWYQQGPGQDPQFLISFYEKMQSDKGSIPDRFSAQQFSDYHSELNMSSLELGDSALYFCASSPRGVRLYNEQFFGPGTRLTVL.

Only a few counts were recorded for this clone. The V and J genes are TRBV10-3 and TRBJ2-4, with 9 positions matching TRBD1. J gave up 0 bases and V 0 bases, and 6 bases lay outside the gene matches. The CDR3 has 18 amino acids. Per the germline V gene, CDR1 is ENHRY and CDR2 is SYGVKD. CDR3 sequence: CAISESGTGIRAKNIQYF. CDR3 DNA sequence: TGTGCCATCAGTGAGTCGGGGACAGGGATCCGAGCCAAAAACATTCAGTACTTC.

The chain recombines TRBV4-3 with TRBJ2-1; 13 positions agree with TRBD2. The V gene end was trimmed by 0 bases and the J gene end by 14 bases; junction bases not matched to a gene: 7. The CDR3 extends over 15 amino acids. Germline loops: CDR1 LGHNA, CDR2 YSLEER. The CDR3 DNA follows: TGCGCCAGCAGCCAAGATGGACTAGCGGGAGTTCATAAGTTCTTC. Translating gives CASSQDGLAGVHKFF.